Listed here are 29 T cell receptor beta chains from one sample, sequenced in a study of shared clonotypes between healthy human individuals. Naive CD8 cells lacked CD45RO and underwent positive selection for CCR7, leaving out terminally differentiated effector memory CD45RA+ cells. The table came from immunoSEQ multiplex PCR; TCRdb's copy has only in-frame clones and leaves some out. The top ten clones hold 1.1% of a sample with about 2 million clones, approximately 94% of them seen once. Sequencing was performed on naive CD8+ T cells sorted from blood. Receptors originate from a man between 18 and 35 years old in good health.

This chain links TRBV7-9 with TRBJ1-1, with 9 bases that match TRBD1. The CDR3 spans 15 residues. After removal of 3 bases from V and 5 bases from J, the junction contained 7 bases not matched to a gene. Germline V gene sequence: CDR1 SEHNR, CDR2 FQNEAQ (reference sequence). The CDR3: CASSFPVGQGTEAFF. Here the CDR3 DNA reads TGTGCCAGCAGCTTCCCCGTGGGACAGGGTACTGAAGCTTTCTTT.

CDR3 nucleotide sequence: TGTGCCAGCAGCCCCGGGACAGGGACTAATGAAAAACTGTTTTTT. Translated: CASSPGTGTNEKLFF. V is TRBV28 and J is TRBJ1-4; 9 bases align to TRBD1. The junction had 4 bases not matched to a gene; V was cut back by 6 bases and J by 2 bases. Germline V CDR1 and CDR2: MDHEN, SYDVKM. The CDR3 spans 15 residues.

J is TRBJ2-1 and V is TRBV10-3; 11 positions match TRBD1. V lost 8 bases to trimming and J lost 8 bases; unmatched junction nucleotides: 2. The germline V gene encodes CDR1 ENHRY and CDR2 SYGVKD. This CDR3 is built from 12 residues. The CDR3 DNA follows: TGTGCCATCGGGGACAGGGGGGATGAGCAGTTCTTC. Its protein product is CAIGDRGDEQFF.

V and J are TRBV7-6 and TRBJ2-1; 10 bases agree with TRBD2. Looked up from germline, CDR1 is SGHVS and CDR2 is FNYEAQ. CDR3 length: 17 residues. The junction had 9 bases not matched to a gene; V was cut back by 3 bases and J by 4 bases. CDR3 in amino acids: CASSFLAGAAEYNEQFF. The CDR3 DNA sequence: TGTGCCAGCAGCTTTCTAGCGGGAGCCGCGGAATACAATGAGCAGTTCTTC. The complete variable domain, with remaining parts taken from reference TRBV7-6 and TRBJ2-1, reads GAGVSQSPRYKVTKRGQDVALRCDPISGHVSLYWYRQALGQGPEFLTYFNYEAQQDKSGLPNDRFSAERPEGSISTLTIQRTEQRDSAMYRCASSFLAGAAEYNEQFFGPGTRLTVL.

A few counts support this clone. Other DNA sequences in this specimen translate into the identical CDR3. V usage is TRBV27 and J usage is TRBJ2-7; 8 nucleotides agree with TRBD1. The V gene end was trimmed by 4 bases and the J gene end by 2 bases; junction bases not matched to a gene: 1. The CDR3 sequence is 13 residues long. Germline CDR1 MNHEY, CDR2 SMNVEV (reference sequence). DNA of the CDR3: TGTGCCAGCAGTTCACAGGGGGCCTACGAGCAGTACTTC. Residues: CASSSQGAYEQYF.

This chain links TRBV2 with TRBJ2-1; 7 positions agree with TRBD2. V trimming: 11 bases; J trimming: 5 bases; junction bases outside the gene matches: 9. The CDR3 contains 13 residues. The germline CDR1 and CDR2 sequences are SNHLY and FYNNEI. CDR3 sequence: CAGNLGGDNEQFF. Written as DNA, the CDR3 is TGTGCCGGGAATCTTGGGGGGGACAATGAGCAGTTCTTC.

The chain combines TRBV27 with TRBJ1-4; D is possibly TRBD1 (6 bases). The length of the CDR3 is 14 residues. CDR1 and CDR2 from the germline V gene are MNHEY and SMNVEV (reference sequence). Trimming shortened V by 7 bases and J by 2 bases, and 11 bases separated the two germline ends. The DNA for the CDR3 is TGTGCCAGCATGCGGGGGCGGACTAATGAAAAACTGTTTTTT. It is translated as CASMRGRTNEKLFF.

The chain is built from TRBV13 and TRBJ2-7; TRBD1 matches 7 bases. Germline assignment: CDR1 PRHDT and CDR2 FYEKMQ (reference sequence). The CDR3 sequence is 13 residues long. Losses at the gene ends were 4 bases for V and 4 bases for J; bases not matched to a gene: 4. The CDR3 DNA reads TGTGCCAGCAGCTACCTGACAGGGTACGAGCAGTACTTC. This codes for CASSYLTGYEQYF.

This clone has more than one count but fewer than ten. The rearrangement joins TRBV4-1 to TRBJ1-1, with D unclear. V dropped 1 base and J dropped 0 bases, with 12 bases sitting between them. Germline-derived CDR1 and CDR2 are MGHRA and YSYEKL. This CDR3 spans 16 amino acids. CDR3 residues: CASSQGREGMNTEAFF. The DNA for the CDR3 is TGCGCCAGCAGCCAAGGGCGGGAGGGAATGAACACTGAAGCTTTCTTT.

The J gene is TRBJ2-7, the V gene TRBV6-1; maybe TRBD1 (6 bases). CDR3 length: 16 residues. CDR1 is MNHNS and CDR2 is SASEGT in the germline V gene. V shed 2 bases and J shed 7 bases, with 21 bases lying between them. The CDR3 DNA reads as TGTGCCAGCAGTGAACGGGTATCACAGGGTTCCGGGGAGCAGTACTTC. This gives the protein CASSERVSQGSGEQYF.

The chain carries TRBV6-1 and TRBJ2-7, with 11 bases identical to TRBD2. The germline V gene encodes CDR1 MNHNS and CDR2 SASEGT. The CDR3 spans 15 residues. Unmatched junction bases numbered 6, after V lost 4 bases and J lost 4 bases. Here the CDR3 reads CASSGLAGLGYEQYF. In DNA form, the CDR3 reads TGTGCCAGCAGTGGACTAGCGGGGTTGGGGTACGAGCAGTACTTC.

This chain joins TRBV5-1 and TRBJ1-1; D ambiguous. CDR3 length: 17 amino acids. Per the germline V gene, CDR1 is SGHRS and CDR2 is YFSETQ. Trimming cost V 0 bases and J 0 bases, with 15 bases left between them. The CDR3, as DNA: TGCGCCAGCAGCTTGGGGACTCTTAGCAGGTTGAACACTGAAGCTTTCTTT. This gives the protein CASSLGTLSRLNTEAFF.

CDR3 sequence: CSVEDGSSGGLNTGELFF. CDR3 bases: TGCAGCGTTGAAGATGGATCTAGCGGGGGCCTGAACACCGGGGAGCTGTTTTTT. The rearrangement joins TRBV29-1 to TRBJ2-2; 10 nucleotides agree with TRBD2. Germline trimming cut 0 bases from V and 1 base from J; bases unmatched to any gene: 8. Looked up from germline, CDR1 is SQVTM and CDR2 is ANQGSEA. The CDR3 sequence is 18 residues long.

This chain connects TRBV4-1 to TRBJ2-2; the match to TRBD1 covers 8 bases. Germline V CDR1 and CDR2: MGHRA, YSYEKL. V lost 4 bases, J lost 5 bases, and 6 bases stayed unmatched. The CDR3 runs to 15 residues. In DNA form, the CDR3 reads TGCGCCAGCAGCCCCTGGGACAGGACGACCGGGGAGCTGTTTTTT. The encoded protein is CASSPWDRTTGELFF.

The chain is built from TRBV12-2 and TRBJ1-5; TRBD1, the D gene given by the table, was not confirmed from the DNA. TRBV12-2 constitutes a pseudogene. The CDR3 totals 17 residues. Here the CDR3 reads CASRSPLGQGANQPQHF. CDR3 DNA sequence: TGTGCAAGTCGCTCCCCCCTGGGGCAGGGGGCGAATCAGCCCCAGCATTTT.

This chain uses TRBV19 with TRBJ1-3, with TRBD1 as a possible D gene (5 bases). From germline, CDR1 is LNHDA and CDR2 SQIVND (reference sequence). The CDR3 runs to 16 residues. Trimming removed 5 bases at V and 0 bases at J, with 14 bases between. Here the CDR3 reads CASSVLGTGSGNTIYF. CDR3 nucleotides: TGTGCCAGTAGTGTCCTCGGGACGGGCTCTGGAAACACCATATATTTT.

The chain employs TRBV28 and TRBJ1-1; 8 bases are a match to TRBD1. Per germline, CDR1 MDHEN and CDR2 SYDVKM. CDR3 size: 13 residues. The trim removed 7 bases at V and 3 bases at J, leaving 4 bases unmatched. As DNA, the CDR3 is TGTGCCAGCATTGAACAGGGGGACACTGAAGCTTTCTTT. Protein: CASIEQGDTEAFF.

Concerning this clone itself: One end of the junction varies from germline; a read error may be responsible. The V gene is TRBV7-7, the J gene TRBJ2-7; TRBD2 agrees at 10 bases. The CDR3 is made up of 14 amino acids. Germline V gene lookup returns CDR1 SSHAT and CDR2 FNYEAQ (reference sequence). This CDR3 is CASSLAGGGHEQYF. CDR3 bases: TGTGCTAGCAGCTTAGCGGGGGGCGGACACGAGCAGTACTTC.

CDR3 sequence (DNA): TGCGCCAGCAGCCCCAGACTGTCCGGGGACAATGAGCAGTTCTTC. Its translation is CASSPRLSGDNEQFF. The chain links TRBV4-3 to TRBJ2-1; possibly TRBD2 for D (5 bases). This CDR3 is built from 15 residues. With 4 bases removed from V and 5 bases from J, the gap between germline ends came to 15 bases. The germline gives CDR1 LGHNA, CDR2 YSLEER.

V is TRBV2 and J is TRBJ1-4; TRBD1 aligns across 7 bases. The CDR3 contains 17 residues. The V and J ends lost 6 bases and 3 bases, in that order; junction bases with no gene match: 13. CDR1 is SNHLY and CDR2 is FYNNEI in the germline V gene. The CDR3 loop reads CASSGQELSYANEKLFF. The CDR3 nucleotides read TGTGCCAGCAGCGGACAGGAGTTAAGCTATGCTAATGAAAAACTGTTTTTT.

The rearrangement uses TRBV5-1 and TRBJ2-7; 8 bases fit TRBD2. The germline V gene encodes CDR1 SGHRS and CDR2 YFSETQ. The CDR3 runs to 17 residues. V dropped 0 bases and J dropped 7; count of bases not matched to a gene: 15. The CDR3: CASSLGDQGSGAGEQYF. The CDR3 DNA reads TGCGCCAGCAGCTTGGGGGATCAGGGTAGCGGGGCTGGAGAGCAGTACTTC.

V gene TRBV4-3 combines with J gene TRBJ2-7; D is possibly TRBD1 (6 bases). The CDR3 runs 14 residues. The germline V and J ends were trimmed by 0 bases and 3 bases, with 9 bases remaining between them. Germline V gene lookup returns CDR1 LGHNA and CDR2 YSLEER. This CDR3 reads CASSQDQGLYEQYF. Written as DNA, the CDR3 is TGCGCCAGCAGCCAAGATCAGGGGCTCTACGAGCAGTACTTC.

The rearrangement links TRBV5-6 to TRBJ2-3; the match to TRBD2 covers 14 bases. The trim removed 4 bases at V and 8 bases at J, leaving 12 bases unmatched. CDR1 is SGHDT and CDR2 is YYEEEE in the germline V gene. The CDR3 is 17 residues long. CDR3 DNA sequence: TGTGCCAGCAGCCCGGGACTAGCGGGAGTGGGGAAGGGTACGCAGTATTTT. Protein: CASSPGLAGVGKGTQYF.

The rearrangement links TRBV27 to TRBJ2-3, with D tentatively TRBD1 (6 bases). V lost 5 bases to trimming and J lost 6 bases, with 12 bases between them. Germline CDR1 reads MNHEY; CDR2 reads SMNVEV (reference sequence). The CDR3 runs 13 residues. The CDR3 here is CASSNHRDDTQYF. The CDR3 bases are TGTGCCAGCAGTAACCACAGGGACGATACGCAGTATTTT.

The chain combines TRBV27 with TRBJ2-3; TRBD2 aligns across 11 bases. The CDR3 loop spans 13 amino acids. The V gene end was trimmed by 7 bases and the J gene end by 7 bases; junction bases not matched to a gene: 4. Per germline, CDR1 MNHEY and CDR2 SMNVEV (reference sequence). The CDR3 is CASTLAGGYTQYF. The CDR3 nucleotides are TGTGCCAGCACCCTAGCGGGGGGTTATACGCAGTATTTT.

Worth noting for this clone: One junction end disagrees with the germline gene, perhaps due to a read error. The genes are TRBV27 and TRBJ2-7, with 8 bases aligning to TRBD2. Germline loops: CDR1 MNHEY, CDR2 SMNVEV (reference sequence). CDR3 length: 14 amino acids. CDR3 protein: CASSYSGSSHEQYF. The CDR3 DNA sequence: TGTGCCAGCAGTTACAGCGGGAGCTCCCACGAGCAGTACTTC.

The chain joins TRBV27 to TRBJ1-3; no clear D gene. Germline lookup yields CDR1 MNHEY and CDR2 SMNVEV (reference sequence). Trimming stripped 8 bases from V and 0 bases from J, with 8 bases between. This CDR3 is built from 13 residues. The CDR3 reads CASASFSGNTIYF. In nucleotides, the CDR3 is TGTGCCAGCGCTTCGTTCTCTGGAAACACCATATATTTT.

This chain joins TRBV11-2 and TRBJ2-1; 10 bases are a match to TRBD2. The CDR3 spans 16 residues. V lost 6 bases and J lost 7; bases outside the gene matches: 12. CDR1 SGHAT and CDR2 FQNNGV come from the germline V gene. The chain's CDR3 is CASSPVLAGDLNEQFF. CDR3 nucleotide sequence: TGTGCCAGCAGTCCAGTGCTAGCGGGGGATCTAAATGAGCAGTTCTTC.

Here the CDR3 reads CASRLAEGDTQYF. The CDR3 coding sequence is TGCGCCAGCCGTCTAGCGGAGGGGGATACGCAGTATTTT. This chain joins TRBV5-1 and TRBJ2-3; 7 bases map to TRBD2. CDR1 and CDR2 (germline): SGHRS, YFSETQ. This CDR3 has 13 residues. Germline trimming cut 7 bases from V and 6 bases from J; bases unmatched to any gene: 8.